These 10 T cell receptor beta chains originate from one sample sequenced in a study of T cells in localized non-small cell lung cancer (dated by TCRdb to the early 2020s). Library preparation was by the immunoSEQ multiplex PCR assay. In TCRdb, the immuneACCESS table is reduced to in-frame sequences with V and J assigned. These tables do not hold every clone; where another copy was compared, an unresolved V gene accounts for under half, and the others remain unexplained. The sample contains approximately 150,000 clones, more than 70% of them found a single time. In total, the top ten clones hold over 1.5% of the sample. Sequencing used peripheral blood, obtained before any cancer treatment. Receptors originate from a female donor at least 60 years old with stage I lung adenocarcinoma.

This clone was seen more than once but under ten times. This chain connects TRBV28 to TRBJ1-5, with 9 bases aligning to TRBD1. The junction had 4 bases not matched to a gene; V was cut back by 4 bases and J by 6 bases. Germline lookup yields CDR1 MDHEN and CDR2 SYDVKM. The CDR3 spans 14 residues. CDR3 loop: CASSYRGPGQPQHF. Written as DNA, the CDR3 is TGTGCCAGCAGTTACAGGGGGCCCGGTCAGCCCCAGCATTTT.

This chain links TRBV28 with TRBJ1-5; D is ambiguous. The CDR3 loop spans 17 amino acids. From germline, CDR1 is MDHEN and CDR2 SYDVKM. V was cut by 2 bases and J by 3 bases, with 17 bases left in between. The CDR3 coding sequence is TGTGCCAGCAGTTTAGGCGGGGTCGGAAAAGTCAATCAGCCCCAGCATTTT. Translation: CASSLGGVGKVNQPQHF.

This chain uses TRBV4-1 with TRBJ2-1, with 12 nucleotides matching TRBD2. The CDR3 totals 14 residues. Germline V gene sequence: CDR1 MGHRA, CDR2 YSYEKL. The V and J ends lost 4 bases and 6 bases, in that order; junction bases with no gene match: 1. CDR3 protein: CASSPGLAGNEQFF. The CDR3 DNA follows: TGCGCCAGCAGCCCGGGACTAGCGGGCAATGAGCAGTTCTTC.

This chain connects TRBV14 to TRBJ2-7, with 7 bases fitting TRBD1. Germline lookup yields CDR1 SGHDN and CDR2 FVKESK. The CDR3 consists of 12 residues. The J segment lost 6 bases and the V segment lost 6 bases, leaving 5 bases of the junction unmatched. The CDR3: CASSLDRREQYF. The CDR3 bases are TGTGCCAGCAGTCTGGACAGGCGCGAGCAGTACTTC. The full variable domain, completed using reference TRBV14 and TRBJ2-7, is EAGVTQFPSHSVIEKGQTVTLRCDPISGHDNLYWYRRVMGKEIKFLLHFVKESKQDESGMPNNRFLAERTGGTYSTLKVQPAELEDSGVYFCASSLDRREQYFGPGTRLTVT.

The rearrangement joins TRBV10-3 to TRBJ2-7; 8 bases are shared with TRBD2. Germline lookup yields CDR1 ENHRY and CDR2 SYGVKD. The V gene end was trimmed by 10 bases and the J gene end by 9 bases; junction bases not matched to a gene: 17. This CDR3 region has 14 residues. The CDR3 loop is CASKRERGTLGQYF. The CDR3 coding sequence is TGTGCCAGCAAGCGGGAGAGGGGAACTTTAGGGCAGTACTTC.

The rearrangement joins TRBV14 to TRBJ1-4; D is perhaps TRBD1 (6 bases). The V and J ends lost 6 bases and 8 bases respectively, with 16 bases between them. Germline V lookup: CDR1 SGHDN, CDR2 FVKESK. This CDR3 has 14 residues. As DNA, the CDR3 is TGTGCCAGCAGTTTTGTGGGGGCGGAGGAAAAACTGTTTTTT. Residues: CASSFVGAEEKLFF. Based on the CDR3 plus reference TRBV14 and TRBJ1-4, the full variable domain is EAGVTQFPSHSVIEKGQTVTLRCDPISGHDNLYWYRRVMGKEIKFLLHFVKESKQDESGMPNNRFLAERTGGTYSTLKVQPAELEDSGVYFCASSFVGAEEKLFFGSGTQLSVL.

CDR3 nucleotide sequence: TGTGCCAGTAGTATGGGGCTAGCGGGAGTCTACGAGCAGTACTTC. Translating it yields CASSMGLAGVYEQYF. The chain combines TRBV19 with TRBJ2-7; 10 nucleotides agree with TRBD2. This CDR3 is 15 amino acids long. Germline V gene lookup returns CDR1 LNHDA and CDR2 SQIVND (reference sequence). V was pared by 3 bases and J by 3 bases, with 5 bases of the junction left unmatched.

The chain uses TRBV18 and TRBJ2-7; TRBD1 agrees at 8 bases. J was trimmed by 4 bases and V by 1 base; bases with no gene match: 3. The CDR3 runs to 14 residues. Germline CDR1 is KGHSH and CDR2 is LQKENI. CDR3 bases: TGTGCCAGCTCACCACGCCAGGGGGCTTACGAGCAGTACTTC. Its translation is CASSPRQGAYEQYF.

For this clone: One end of the junction is discordant with germline, which a read error may explain. CDR3 region: CASSLAGDYAEQYF. CDR3 in DNA: TGTGCCAGCAGCCTAGCGGGGGACTACGCCGAGCAGTACTTC. V is TRBV7-9 and J is TRBJ2-7; TRBD2 agrees at 10 bases. Germline CDR1 reads SEHNR; CDR2 reads FQNEAQ (reference sequence). The CDR3 loop spans 14 amino acids.

The chain uses TRBV7-2 and TRBJ2-1, with 7 nucleotides matching TRBD2. CDR3 size: 16 residues. Germline V gene lookup returns CDR1 SGHTA and CDR2 FQGNSA. The V gene end was trimmed by 2 bases and the J gene end by 0 bases; junction bases not matched to a gene: 4. CDR3 loop: CASSLRGGRSYNEQFF. As DNA, the CDR3 is TGTGCCAGCAGCTTACGCGGGGGACGCTCCTACAATGAGCAGTTCTTC. Together with reference TRBV7-2 and TRBJ2-1, the CDR3 gives the full variable domain: GAGVSQSPSNKVTEKGKDVELRCDPISGHTALYWYRQSLGQGLEFLIYFQGNSAPDKSGLPSDRFSAERTGGSVSTLTIQRTQQEDSAVYLCASSLRGGRSYNEQFFGPGTRLTVL.